The present entry profiles one TCR beta chain with its context. Its target is not known. The read ends 3 residues early relative to the CDR3; the germline J gene fills the gap. This sample was taken from a study of Tregs in tolerant kidney transplant recipients. Study as a whole: Recipients received nonmyeloablative bone marrow transplants from related graft donors, with transient mixed chimerism. The study, taken as a whole, reports: Tregs expanded with activated donor B cells seemed most donor-specific. Donor-specific Treg expansion exceeded global Treg expansion in tolerant patients, suggesting antigen drive.

TCRdb's table, derived via immunoSEQ multiplex PCR, lists solely in-frame clones and lacks some. The sample data list around 48,000 clones. Trimming cost V 7 bases and J 3 bases; bases outside gene matches: 9. CDR1 and CDR2 (germline): MNHEY, SVGEGT. This CDR3 region has 15 residues. The sample was CD4+ T cells from blood, taken before the transplant. The chain carries TRBV6-2 or TRBV6-3 and TRBJ2-7, with 10 bases fitting TRBD2. The receptor was derived from a human donor who received a combined kidney and bone marrow transplant. This CDR3 is CASTALAGASYEQYF. The part of the CDR3 DNA that was read is TGTGCCAGCACCGCCCTAGCGGGAGCGAGCTACGAG.